This TCR beta chain originates from a study of blood T cell repertoires in COVID-19. Turning to the study itself: Material from acute and convalescent COVID-19 was sourced from the United States, Italy and Spain.

Germline V CDR1 and CDR2: SGHAT, FQDESV (reference sequence). Trimming cost V 5 bases and J 0 bases, with 12 bases left between them. The CDR3 spans 15 residues. In the source study's methods: Researchers report that nucleated cell counts were estimated from reference gene primer amplification. Assay: immunoSEQ multiplex PCR; the TCRdb copy retains only in-frame clones and omits some. The V and J calls and clone size were taken over from that table, and D and trimming were inferred from the DNA. The sample lists under 250,000 clones, approximately 83% occurring once. The gene calls are TRBV11-1 and TRBJ2-3, with D possibly TRBD2 on 5 matching bases. Sequencing used peripheral blood. The source of this sequence is a man in his fifties or sixties with active or convalescent COVID-19. The CDR3 region is CASSASAASTDTQYF. The CDR3 DNA sequence: TGTGCCAGCAGCGCTTCAGCGGCTAGCACAGATACGCAGTATTTT.